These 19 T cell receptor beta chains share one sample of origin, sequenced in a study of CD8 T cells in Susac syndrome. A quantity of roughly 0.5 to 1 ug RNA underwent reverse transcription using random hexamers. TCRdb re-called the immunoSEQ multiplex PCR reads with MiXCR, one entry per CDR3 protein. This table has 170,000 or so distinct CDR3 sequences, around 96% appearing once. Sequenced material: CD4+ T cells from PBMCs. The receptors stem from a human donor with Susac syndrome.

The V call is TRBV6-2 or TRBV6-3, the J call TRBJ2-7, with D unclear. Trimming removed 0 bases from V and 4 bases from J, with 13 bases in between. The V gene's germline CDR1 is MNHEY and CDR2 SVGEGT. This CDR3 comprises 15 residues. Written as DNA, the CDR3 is TGTGCCAGCAGTTACTCGAACCGACATGGTTACGAGCAGTACGTC. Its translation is CASSYSNRHGYEQYV.

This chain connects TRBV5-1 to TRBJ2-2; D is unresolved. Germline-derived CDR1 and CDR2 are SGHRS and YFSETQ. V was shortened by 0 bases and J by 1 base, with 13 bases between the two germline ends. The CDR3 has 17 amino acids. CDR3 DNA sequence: TGCGCCAGCAGCTTGGGGATGGCGACCAGGAACACCGGGGAGCTGTTTTTT. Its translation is CASSLGMATRNTGELFF.

CDR3: CASSRRLAEYNEQFF. The CDR3 region has the DNA TGCGCCAGCAGCCGAAGACTAGCGGAGTACAATGAGCAGTTCTTC. The chain recombines TRBV4-3 with TRBJ2-1; TRBD2 matches 9 bases. The germline gives CDR1 LGHNA, CDR2 YSLEER. V trimming: 4 bases; J trimming: 4 bases; junction bases outside the gene matches: 5. The CDR3 is 15 residues long.

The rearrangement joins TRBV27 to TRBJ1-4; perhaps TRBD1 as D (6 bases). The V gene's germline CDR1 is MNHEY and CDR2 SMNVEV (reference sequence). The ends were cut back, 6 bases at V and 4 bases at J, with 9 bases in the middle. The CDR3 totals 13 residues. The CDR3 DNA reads TGTGCCAGCAGGACAGGCCTTAATGAAAAACTGTTTTTT. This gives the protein CASRTGLNEKLFF.

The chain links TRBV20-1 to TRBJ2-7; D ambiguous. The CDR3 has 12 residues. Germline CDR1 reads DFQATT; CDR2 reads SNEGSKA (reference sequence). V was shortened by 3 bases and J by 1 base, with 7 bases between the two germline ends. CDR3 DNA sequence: TGCAGTGCTAGCCCCTCTTCCTACGAGCAGTACTTC. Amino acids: CSASPSSYEQYF.

DNA for the CDR3: TGTGCCAGTATGTCCAGACATGAGTTCTATGGCTACACCTTC. Its translation is CASMSRHEFYGYTF. This chain connects TRBV19 to TRBJ1-2, with no clear D. There are 14 residues in the CDR3. Trimming took off 7 bases at V and 4 bases at J, with 16 bases between the two ends. Germline values: CDR1 LNHDA, CDR2 SQIVND (reference sequence).

CDR3 DNA sequence: TGTGCCAGCAGCGCCCGGGGGGTCAATGAGCAGTTCTTC. Translating gives CASSARGVNEQFF. The chain links TRBV7-2 to TRBJ2-1; 7 bases fit TRBD2. V lost 5 bases and J lost 6; bases outside the gene matches: 4. Looked up from germline, CDR1 is SGHTA and CDR2 is FQGNSA. CDR3 length equals 13 residues.

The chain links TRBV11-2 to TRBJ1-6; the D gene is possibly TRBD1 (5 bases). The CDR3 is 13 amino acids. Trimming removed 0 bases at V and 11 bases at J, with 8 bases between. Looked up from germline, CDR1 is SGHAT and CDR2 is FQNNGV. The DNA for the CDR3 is TGTGCCAGCAGCTTAGAGTGGGGGGCACCCCTCCACTTT. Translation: CASSLEWGAPLHF. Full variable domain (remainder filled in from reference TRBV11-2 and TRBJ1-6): EAGVAQSPRYKIIEKRQSVAFWCNPISGHATLYWYQQILGQGPKLLIQFQNNGVVDDSQLPKDRFSAERLKGVDSTLKIQPAKLEDSAVYLCASSLEWGAPLHFGNGTRLTVT.

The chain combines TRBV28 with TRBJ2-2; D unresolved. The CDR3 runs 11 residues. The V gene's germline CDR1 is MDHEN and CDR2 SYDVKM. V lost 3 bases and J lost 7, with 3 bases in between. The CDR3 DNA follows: TGTGCCAGCAGTTTTTACGGGGAGCTGTTTTTT. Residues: CASSFYGELFF.

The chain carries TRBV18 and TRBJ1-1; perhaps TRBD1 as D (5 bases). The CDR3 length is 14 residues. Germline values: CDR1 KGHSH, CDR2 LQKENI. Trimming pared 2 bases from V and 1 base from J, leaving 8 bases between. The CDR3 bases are TGTGCCAGCTCACCAGGGCAGGGGAACACTGAAGCTTTCTTT. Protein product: CASSPGQGNTEAFF.

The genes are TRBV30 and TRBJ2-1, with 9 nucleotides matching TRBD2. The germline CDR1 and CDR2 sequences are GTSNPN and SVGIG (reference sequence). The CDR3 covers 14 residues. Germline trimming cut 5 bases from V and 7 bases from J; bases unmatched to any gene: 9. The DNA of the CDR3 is TGTGCCTGGGCAACGGGTAGCGGGAGAAATGAGCAGTTCTTC. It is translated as CAWATGSGRNEQFF. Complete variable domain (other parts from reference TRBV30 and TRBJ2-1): SQTIHQWPATLVQPVGSPLSLECTVEGTSNPNLYWYRQAAGRGLQLLFYSVGIGQISSEVPQNLSASRPQDRQFILSSKKLLLSDSGFYLCAWATGSGRNEQFFGPGTRLTVL.

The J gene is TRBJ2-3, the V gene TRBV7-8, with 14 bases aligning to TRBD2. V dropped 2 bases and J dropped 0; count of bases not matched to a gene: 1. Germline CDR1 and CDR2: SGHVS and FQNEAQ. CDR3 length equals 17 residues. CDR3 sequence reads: CASSLRTSGRSTDTQYF. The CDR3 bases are TGTGCCAGCAGCTTAAGGACTAGCGGGAGGAGCACAGATACGCAGTATTTT.

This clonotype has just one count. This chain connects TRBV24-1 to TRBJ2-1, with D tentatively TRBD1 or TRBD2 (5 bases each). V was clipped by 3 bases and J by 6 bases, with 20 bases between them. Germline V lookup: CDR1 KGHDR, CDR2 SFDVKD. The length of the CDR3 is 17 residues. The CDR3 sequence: CATSDTLGPSARNEQFF. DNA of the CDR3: TGTGCCACCAGTGATACCCTGGGACCTAGTGCCCGCAATGAGCAGTTCTTC.

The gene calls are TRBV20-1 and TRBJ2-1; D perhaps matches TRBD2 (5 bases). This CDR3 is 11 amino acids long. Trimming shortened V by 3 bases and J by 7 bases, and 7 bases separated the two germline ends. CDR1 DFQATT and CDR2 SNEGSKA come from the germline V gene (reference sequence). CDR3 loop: CSASGVNEQFF. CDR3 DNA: TGCAGTGCTAGCGGGGTAAATGAGCAGTTCTTC.

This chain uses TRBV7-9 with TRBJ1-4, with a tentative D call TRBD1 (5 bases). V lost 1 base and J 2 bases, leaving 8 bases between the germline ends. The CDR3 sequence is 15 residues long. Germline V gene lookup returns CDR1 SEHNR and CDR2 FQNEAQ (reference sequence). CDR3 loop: CASSLGKGTNEKLFF. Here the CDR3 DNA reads TGTGCCAGCAGCTTAGGCAAGGGGACTAATGAAAAACTGTTTTTT.

The CDR3 DNA reads TGTGCCAGCAGCTTACGGGAGGGTGGGGCAGATACGCAGTATTTT. It codes for CASSLREGGADTQYF. V usage is TRBV7-2 and J usage is TRBJ2-3; 8 bases align to TRBD2. The CDR3 totals 15 residues. V gave up 2 bases and J gave up 4 bases; unmatched junction bases: 5. Germline CDR1 and CDR2: SGHTA and FQGNSA.

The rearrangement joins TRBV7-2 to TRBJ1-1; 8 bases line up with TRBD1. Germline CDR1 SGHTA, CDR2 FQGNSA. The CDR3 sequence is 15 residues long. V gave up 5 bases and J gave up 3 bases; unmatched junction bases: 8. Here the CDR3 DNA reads TGTGCCAGCAGCCAGAGCACAGGGGGTTACACTGAAGCTTTCTTT. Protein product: CASSQSTGGYTEAFF. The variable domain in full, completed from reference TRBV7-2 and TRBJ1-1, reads GAGVSQSPSNKVTEKGKDVELRCDPISGHTALYWYRQSLGQGLEFLIYFQGNSAPDKSGLPSDRFSAERTGGSVSTLTIQRTQQEDSAVYLCASSQSTGGYTEAFFGQGTRLTVV.

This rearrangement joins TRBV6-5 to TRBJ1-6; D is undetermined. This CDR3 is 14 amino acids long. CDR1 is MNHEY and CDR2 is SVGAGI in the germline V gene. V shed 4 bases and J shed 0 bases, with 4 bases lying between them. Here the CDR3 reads CASSSSSYNSPLHF. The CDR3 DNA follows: TGTGCCAGCAGTTCGAGCTCCTATAATTCACCCCTCCACTTT.

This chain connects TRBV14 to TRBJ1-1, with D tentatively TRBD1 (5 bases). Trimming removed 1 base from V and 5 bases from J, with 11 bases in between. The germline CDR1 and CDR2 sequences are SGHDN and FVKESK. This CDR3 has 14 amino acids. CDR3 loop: CASSQVSGRTEAFF. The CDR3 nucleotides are TGTGCCAGCAGCCAAGTGTCAGGGCGAACTGAAGCTTTCTTT.